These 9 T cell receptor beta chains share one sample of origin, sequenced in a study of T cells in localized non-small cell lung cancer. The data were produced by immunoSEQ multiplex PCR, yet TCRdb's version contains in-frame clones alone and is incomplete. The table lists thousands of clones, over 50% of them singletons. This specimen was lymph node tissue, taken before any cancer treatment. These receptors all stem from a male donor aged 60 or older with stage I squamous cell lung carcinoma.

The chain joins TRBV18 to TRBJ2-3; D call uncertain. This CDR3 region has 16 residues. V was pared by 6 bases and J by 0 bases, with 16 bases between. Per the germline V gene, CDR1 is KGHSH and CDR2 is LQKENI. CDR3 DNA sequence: TGTGCCAGCTCCAGATTCAACTCATTTAGCACAGATACGCAGTATTTT. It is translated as CASSRFNSFSTDTQYF.

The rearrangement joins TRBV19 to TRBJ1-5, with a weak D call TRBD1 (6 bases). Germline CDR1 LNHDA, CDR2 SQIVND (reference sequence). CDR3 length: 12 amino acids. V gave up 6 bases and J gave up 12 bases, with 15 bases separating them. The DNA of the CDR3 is TGTGCCAGTAGGAGCGAGGGACAACTCCAGCATTTT. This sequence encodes CASRSEGQLQHF.

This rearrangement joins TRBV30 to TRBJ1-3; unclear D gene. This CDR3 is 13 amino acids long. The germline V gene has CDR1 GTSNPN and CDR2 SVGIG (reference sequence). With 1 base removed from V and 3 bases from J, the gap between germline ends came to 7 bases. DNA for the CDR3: TGTGCCTGGAGTGAAGGCTATGGAAACACCATATATTTT. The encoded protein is CAWSEGYGNTIYF.

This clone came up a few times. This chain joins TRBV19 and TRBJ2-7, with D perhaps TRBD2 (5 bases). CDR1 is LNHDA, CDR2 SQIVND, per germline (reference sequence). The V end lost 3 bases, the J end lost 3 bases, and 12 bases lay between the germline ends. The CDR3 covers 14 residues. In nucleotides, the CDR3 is TGTGCCAGTAGTATGAGGGCTGGGATCTACGAGCAGTACTTC. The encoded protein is CASSMRAGIYEQYF.

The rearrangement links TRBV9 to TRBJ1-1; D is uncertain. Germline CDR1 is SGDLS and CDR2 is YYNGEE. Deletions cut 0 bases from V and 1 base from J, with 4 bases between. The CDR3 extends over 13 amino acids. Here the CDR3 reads CASSVGRNTEAFF. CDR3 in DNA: TGTGCCAGCAGCGTAGGGCGGAACACTGAAGCTTTCTTT.

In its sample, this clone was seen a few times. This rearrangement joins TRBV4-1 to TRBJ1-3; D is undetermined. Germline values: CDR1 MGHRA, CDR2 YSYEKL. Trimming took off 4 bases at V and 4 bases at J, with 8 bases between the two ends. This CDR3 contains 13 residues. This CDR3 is CASSLVGGNTIYF. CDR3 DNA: TGCGCCAGCAGCCTGGTGGGGGGAAACACCATATATTTT.

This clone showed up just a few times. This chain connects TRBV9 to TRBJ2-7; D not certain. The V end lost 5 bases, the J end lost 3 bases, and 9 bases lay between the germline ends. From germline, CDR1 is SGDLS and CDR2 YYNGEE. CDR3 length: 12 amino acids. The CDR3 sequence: CASSFDRYEQYF. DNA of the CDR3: TGTGCCAGCAGTTTCGATCGCTACGAGCAGTACTTC.

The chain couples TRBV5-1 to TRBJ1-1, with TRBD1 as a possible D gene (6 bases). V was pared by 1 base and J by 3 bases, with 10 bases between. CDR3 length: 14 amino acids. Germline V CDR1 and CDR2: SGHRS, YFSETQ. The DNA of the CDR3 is TGCGCCAGCAGCTTGTTTCAGGGGCACACTGAAGCTTTCTTT. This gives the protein CASSLFQGHTEAFF.

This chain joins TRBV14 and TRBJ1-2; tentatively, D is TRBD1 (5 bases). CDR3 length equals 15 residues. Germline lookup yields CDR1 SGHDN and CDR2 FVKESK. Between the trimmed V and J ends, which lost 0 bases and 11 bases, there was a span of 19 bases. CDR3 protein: CASSQDSRDSGKYTF. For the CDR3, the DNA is TGTGCCAGCAGCCAAGATTCGCGAGACAGCGGAAAATACACCTTC.